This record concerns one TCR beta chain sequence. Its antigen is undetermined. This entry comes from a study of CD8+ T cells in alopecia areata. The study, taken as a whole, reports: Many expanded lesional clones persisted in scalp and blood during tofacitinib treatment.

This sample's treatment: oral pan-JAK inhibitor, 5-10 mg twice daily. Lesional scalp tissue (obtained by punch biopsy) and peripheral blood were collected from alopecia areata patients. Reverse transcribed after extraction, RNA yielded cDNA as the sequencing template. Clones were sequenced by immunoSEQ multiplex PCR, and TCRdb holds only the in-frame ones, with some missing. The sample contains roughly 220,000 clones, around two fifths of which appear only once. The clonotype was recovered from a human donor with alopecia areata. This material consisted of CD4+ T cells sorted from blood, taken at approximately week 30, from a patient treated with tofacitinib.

CDR3 coding DNA: TGTGCCAGCCGGGACAACTCCTACGAGCAGTACTTC. Amino acid sequence: CASRDNSYEQYF. V and J are TRBV10-3 and TRBJ2-7; the D gene is possibly TRBD1 (6 bases). The CDR3 contains 12 residues. The V end was cut by 10 bases, the J end by 0 bases, with 10 bases between. In germline, CDR1 is ENHRY, CDR2 SYGVKD.